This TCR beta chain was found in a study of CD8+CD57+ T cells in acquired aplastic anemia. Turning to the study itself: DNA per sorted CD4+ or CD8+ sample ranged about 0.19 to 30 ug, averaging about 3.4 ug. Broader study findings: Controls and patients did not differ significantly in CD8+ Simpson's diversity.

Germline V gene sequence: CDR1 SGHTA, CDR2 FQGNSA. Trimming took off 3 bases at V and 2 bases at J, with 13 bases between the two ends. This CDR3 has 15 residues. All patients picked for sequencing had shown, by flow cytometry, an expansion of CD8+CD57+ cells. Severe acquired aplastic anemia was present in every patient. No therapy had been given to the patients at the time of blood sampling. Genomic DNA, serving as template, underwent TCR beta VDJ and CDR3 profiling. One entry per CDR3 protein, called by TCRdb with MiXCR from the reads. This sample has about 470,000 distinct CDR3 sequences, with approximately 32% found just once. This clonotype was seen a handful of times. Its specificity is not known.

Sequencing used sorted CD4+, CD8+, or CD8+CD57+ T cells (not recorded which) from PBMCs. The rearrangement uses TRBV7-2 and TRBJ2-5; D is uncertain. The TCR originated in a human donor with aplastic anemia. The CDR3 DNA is TGTGCCAGCAGCTTGGGTGGGTCCCTTCAAGAGACCCAGTACTTC. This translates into CASSLGGSLQETQYF.